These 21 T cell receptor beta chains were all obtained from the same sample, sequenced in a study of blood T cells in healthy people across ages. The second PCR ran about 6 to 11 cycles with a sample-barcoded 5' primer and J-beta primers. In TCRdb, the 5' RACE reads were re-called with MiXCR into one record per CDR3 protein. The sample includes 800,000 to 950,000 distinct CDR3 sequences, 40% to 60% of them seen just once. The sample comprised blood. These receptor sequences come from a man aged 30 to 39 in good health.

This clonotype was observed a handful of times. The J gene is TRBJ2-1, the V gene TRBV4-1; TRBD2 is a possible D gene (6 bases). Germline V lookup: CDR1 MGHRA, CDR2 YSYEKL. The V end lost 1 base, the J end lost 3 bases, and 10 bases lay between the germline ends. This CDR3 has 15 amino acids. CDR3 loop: CASSQGRGVYNEQFF. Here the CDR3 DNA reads TGCGCCAGCAGCCAAGGTCGCGGGGTCTACAATGAGCAGTTCTTC.

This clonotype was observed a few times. CDR3 protein: CSARDPFTGQKTEREQYF. CDR3 DNA sequence: TGCAGTGCTAGAGATCCTTTTACGGGACAGAAGACGGAAAGGGAGCAGTACTTC. The chain joins TRBV20-1 to TRBJ2-7; 7 nucleotides align to TRBD1. Germline CDR1 and CDR2: DFQATT and SNEGSKA (reference sequence). The CDR3 is made up of 18 amino acids. Trimming cost V 0 bases and J 7 bases; bases outside gene matches: 21.

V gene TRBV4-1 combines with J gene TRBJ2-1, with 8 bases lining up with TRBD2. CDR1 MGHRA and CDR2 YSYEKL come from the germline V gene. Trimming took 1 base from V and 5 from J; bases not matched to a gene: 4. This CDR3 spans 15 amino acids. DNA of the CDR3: TGCGCCAGCAGCCAAGTTAGCGGGGAGAACAATGAGCAGTTCTTC. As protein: CASSQVSGENNEQFF.

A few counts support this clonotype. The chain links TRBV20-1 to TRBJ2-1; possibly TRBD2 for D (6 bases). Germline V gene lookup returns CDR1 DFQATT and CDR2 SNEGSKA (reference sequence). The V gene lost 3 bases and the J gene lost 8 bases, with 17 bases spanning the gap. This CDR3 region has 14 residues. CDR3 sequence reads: CSARHSVRGYEQFF. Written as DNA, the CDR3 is TGCAGTGCTAGGCACTCAGTCCGGGGGTATGAGCAGTTCTTC.

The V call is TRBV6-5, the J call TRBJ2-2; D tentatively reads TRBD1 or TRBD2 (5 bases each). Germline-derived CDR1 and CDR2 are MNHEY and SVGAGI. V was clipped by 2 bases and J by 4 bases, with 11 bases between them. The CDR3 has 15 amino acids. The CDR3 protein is CASSYDGASTGELFF. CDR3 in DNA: TGTGCCAGCAGTTACGACGGGGCCAGCACCGGGGAGCTGTTTTTT.

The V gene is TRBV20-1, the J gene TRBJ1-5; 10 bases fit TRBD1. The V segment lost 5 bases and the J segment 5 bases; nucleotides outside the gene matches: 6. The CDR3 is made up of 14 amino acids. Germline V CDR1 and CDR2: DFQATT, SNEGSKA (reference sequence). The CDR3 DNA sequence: TGCAGTGCTTACTATGGGACAGGGGATCAGCCCCAGCATTTT. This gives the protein CSAYYGTGDQPQHF.

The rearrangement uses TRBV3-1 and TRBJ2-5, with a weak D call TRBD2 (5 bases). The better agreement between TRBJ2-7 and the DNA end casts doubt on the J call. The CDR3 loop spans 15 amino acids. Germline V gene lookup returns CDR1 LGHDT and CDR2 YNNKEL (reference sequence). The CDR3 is CASSQGRAPTYEQYF. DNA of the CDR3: TGTGCCAGCAGCCAAGGGCGGGCCCCAACCTACGAGCAGTACTTC.

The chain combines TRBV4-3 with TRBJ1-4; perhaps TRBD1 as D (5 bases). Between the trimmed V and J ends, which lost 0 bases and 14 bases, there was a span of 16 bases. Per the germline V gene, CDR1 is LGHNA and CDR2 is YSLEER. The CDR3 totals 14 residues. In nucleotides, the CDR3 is TGCGCCAGCAGCCAAGATCCTAAGGGACGGCTTCTGTTTTTT. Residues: CASSQDPKGRLLFF.

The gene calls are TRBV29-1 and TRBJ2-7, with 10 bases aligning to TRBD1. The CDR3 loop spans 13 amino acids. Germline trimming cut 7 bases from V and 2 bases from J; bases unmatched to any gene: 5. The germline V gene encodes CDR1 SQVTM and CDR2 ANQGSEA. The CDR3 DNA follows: TGCAGCGCCCAGGACAGGGGGACCTACGAGCAGTACTTC. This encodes CSAQDRGTYEQYF.

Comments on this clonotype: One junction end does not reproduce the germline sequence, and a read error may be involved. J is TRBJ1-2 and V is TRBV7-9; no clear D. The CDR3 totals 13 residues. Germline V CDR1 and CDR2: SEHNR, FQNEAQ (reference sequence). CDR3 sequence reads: CANSRGDLYGYTF. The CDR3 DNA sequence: TGTGCCAACAGCCGAGGCGACCTTTATGGCTACACCTTC.

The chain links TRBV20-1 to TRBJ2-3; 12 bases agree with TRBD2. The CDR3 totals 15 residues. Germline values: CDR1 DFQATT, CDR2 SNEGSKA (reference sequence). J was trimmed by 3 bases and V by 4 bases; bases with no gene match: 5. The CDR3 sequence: CSAIGTSGWTDTQYF. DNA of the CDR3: TGCAGTGCTATTGGGACTAGCGGGTGGACAGATACGCAGTATTTT.

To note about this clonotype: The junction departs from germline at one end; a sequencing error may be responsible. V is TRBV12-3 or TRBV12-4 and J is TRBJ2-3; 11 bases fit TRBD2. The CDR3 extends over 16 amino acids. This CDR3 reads CASSRLAGSSTDTEYF. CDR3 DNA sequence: TGTGCCAGCAGCCGACTAGCGGGGAGTAGCACAGATACGGAGTATTTT.

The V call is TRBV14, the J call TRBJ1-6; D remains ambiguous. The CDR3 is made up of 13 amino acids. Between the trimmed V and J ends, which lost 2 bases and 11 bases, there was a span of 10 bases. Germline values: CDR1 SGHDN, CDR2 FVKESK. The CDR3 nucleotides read TGTGCCAGCAGCCAAACCATGGGGACACCCCTCCACTTT. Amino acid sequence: CASSQTMGTPLHF.

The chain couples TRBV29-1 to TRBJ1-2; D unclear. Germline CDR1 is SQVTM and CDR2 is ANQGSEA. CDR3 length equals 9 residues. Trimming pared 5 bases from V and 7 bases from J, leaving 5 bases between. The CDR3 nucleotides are TGCAGCGTTACGGGTGGCTACACCTTC. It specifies CSVTGGYTF.

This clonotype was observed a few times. The DNA for the CDR3 is TGTGCCAGCAGCTCGGGGACTATTCAGTTCTTC. This sequence encodes CASSSGTIQFF. This chain connects TRBV11-2 to TRBJ2-1; TRBD2 aligns across 7 bases. Germline CDR1 and CDR2: SGHAT and FQNNGV. This CDR3 is 11 amino acids long. The V segment lost 4 bases and the J segment 13 bases; nucleotides outside the gene matches: 4. Combining the CDR3 with reference TRBV11-2 and TRBJ2-1 gives the whole variable domain EAGVAQSPRYKIIEKRQSVAFWCNPISGHATLYWYQQILGQGPKLLIQFQNNGVVDDSQLPKDRFSAERLKGVDSTLKIQPAKLEDSAVYLCASSSGTIQFFGPGTRLTVL.

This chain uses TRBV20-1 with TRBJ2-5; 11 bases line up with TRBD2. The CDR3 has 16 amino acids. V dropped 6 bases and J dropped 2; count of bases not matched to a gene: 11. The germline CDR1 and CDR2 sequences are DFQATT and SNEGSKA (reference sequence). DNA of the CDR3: TGCAGTGCCTACCGGACTAGCGGGTCCCCTCAAGAGACCCAGTACTTC. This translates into CSAYRTSGSPQETQYF.

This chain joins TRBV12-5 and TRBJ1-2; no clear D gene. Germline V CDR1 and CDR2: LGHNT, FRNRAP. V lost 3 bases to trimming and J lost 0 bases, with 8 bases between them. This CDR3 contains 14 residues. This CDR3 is CASGFGESNYGYTF. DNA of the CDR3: TGTGCTAGTGGTTTCGGGGAGTCTAACTATGGCTACACCTTC.

The CDR3 sequence is CASREKTDSNQPQHF. In DNA, the CDR3 is TGTGCCAGTAGAGAAAAGACGGATAGCAATCAGCCCCAGCATTTT. The chain is built from TRBV19 and TRBJ1-5; D gene uncertain. Per germline, CDR1 LNHDA and CDR2 SQIVND (reference sequence). The CDR3 totals 15 residues. V was cut by 6 bases and J by 0 bases, with 12 bases left in between.

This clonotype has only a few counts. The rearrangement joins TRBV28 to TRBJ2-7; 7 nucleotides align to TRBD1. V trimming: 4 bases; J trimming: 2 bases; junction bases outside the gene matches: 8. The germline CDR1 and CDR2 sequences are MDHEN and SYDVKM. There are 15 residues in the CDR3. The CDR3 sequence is CASSSRLGGTYEQYF. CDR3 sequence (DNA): TGTGCCAGCAGTTCCCGCTTAGGGGGCACCTACGAGCAGTACTTC.

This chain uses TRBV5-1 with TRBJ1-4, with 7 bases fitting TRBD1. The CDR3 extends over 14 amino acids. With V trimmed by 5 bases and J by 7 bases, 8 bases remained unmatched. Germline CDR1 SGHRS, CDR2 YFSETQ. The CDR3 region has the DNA TGCGCCAGCAGTACCGGGACAGCCACTGAAAAACTGTTTTTT. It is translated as CASSTGTATEKLFF. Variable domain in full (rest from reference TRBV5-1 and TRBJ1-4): KAGVTQTPRYLIKTRGQQVTLSCSPISGHRSVSWYQQTPGQGLQFLFEYFSETQRNKGNFPGRFSGRQFSNSRSEMNVSTLELGDSALYLCASSTGTATEKLFFGSGTQLSVL.

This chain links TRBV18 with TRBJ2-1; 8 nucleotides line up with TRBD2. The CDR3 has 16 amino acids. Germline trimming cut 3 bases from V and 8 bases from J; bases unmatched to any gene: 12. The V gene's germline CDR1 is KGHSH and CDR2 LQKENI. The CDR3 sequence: CASSPQSSGGPHEQFF. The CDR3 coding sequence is TGTGCCAGCTCACCCCAATCAAGCGGGGGCCCACATGAGCAGTTCTTC.